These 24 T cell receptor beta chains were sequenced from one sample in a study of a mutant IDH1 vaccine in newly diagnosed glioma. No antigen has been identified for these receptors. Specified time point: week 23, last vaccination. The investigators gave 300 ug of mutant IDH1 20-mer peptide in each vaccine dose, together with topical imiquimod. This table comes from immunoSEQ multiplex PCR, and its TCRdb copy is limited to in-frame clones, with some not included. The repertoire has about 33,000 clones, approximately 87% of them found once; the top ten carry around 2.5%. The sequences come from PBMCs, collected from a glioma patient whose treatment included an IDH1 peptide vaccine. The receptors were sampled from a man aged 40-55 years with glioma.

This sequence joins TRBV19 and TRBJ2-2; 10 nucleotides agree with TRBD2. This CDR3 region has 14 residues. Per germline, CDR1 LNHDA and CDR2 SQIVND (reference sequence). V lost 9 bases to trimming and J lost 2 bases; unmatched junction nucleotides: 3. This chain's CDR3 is CASRTSGNTGELFF. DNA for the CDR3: TGTGCCAGCCGGACTAGCGGTAACACCGGGGAGCTGTTTTTT.

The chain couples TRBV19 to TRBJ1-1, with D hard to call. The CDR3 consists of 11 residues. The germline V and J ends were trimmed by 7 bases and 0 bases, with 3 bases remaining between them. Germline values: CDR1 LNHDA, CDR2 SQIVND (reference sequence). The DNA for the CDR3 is TGTGCCAGTATGTTGAACACTGAAGCTTTCTTT. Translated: CASMLNTEAFF.

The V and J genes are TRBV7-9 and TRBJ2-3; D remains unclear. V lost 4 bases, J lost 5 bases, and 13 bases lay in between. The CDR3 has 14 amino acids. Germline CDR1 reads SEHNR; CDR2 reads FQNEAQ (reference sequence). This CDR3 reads CASSSPWRRDTQYF. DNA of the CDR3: TGTGCCAGCAGCTCCCCGTGGCGCCGAGATACGCAGTATTTT.

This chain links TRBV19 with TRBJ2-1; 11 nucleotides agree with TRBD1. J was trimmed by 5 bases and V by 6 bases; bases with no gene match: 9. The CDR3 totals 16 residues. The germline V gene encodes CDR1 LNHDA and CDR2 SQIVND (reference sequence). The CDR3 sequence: CASRSRGTGGNNEQFF. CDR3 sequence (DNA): TGTGCCAGTAGAAGTCGTGGGACAGGGGGGAACAATGAGCAGTTCTTC.

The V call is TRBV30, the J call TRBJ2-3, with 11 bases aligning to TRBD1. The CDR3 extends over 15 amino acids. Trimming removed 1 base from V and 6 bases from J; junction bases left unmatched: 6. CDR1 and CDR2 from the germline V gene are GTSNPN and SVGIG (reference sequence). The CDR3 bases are TGTGCCTGGAGTGGGGACAGGGGGGGTTCGGATACGCAGTATTTT. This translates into CAWSGDRGGSDTQYF.

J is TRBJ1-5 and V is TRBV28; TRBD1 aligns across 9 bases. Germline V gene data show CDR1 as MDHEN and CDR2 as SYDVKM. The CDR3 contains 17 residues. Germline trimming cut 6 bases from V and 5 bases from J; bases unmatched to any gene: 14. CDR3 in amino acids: CASRAGQGRGRYQPQHF. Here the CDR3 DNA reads TGTGCCAGCAGGGCGGGACAGGGAAGGGGAAGGTATCAGCCCCAGCATTTT.

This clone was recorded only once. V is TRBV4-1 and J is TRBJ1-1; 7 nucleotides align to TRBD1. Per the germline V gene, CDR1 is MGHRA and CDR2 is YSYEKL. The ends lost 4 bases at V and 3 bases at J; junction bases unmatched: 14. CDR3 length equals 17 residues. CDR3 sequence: CASSPPGQYVGDTEAFF. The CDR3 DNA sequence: TGCGCCAGCAGCCCCCCGGGACAGTATGTTGGGGACACTGAAGCTTTCTTT.

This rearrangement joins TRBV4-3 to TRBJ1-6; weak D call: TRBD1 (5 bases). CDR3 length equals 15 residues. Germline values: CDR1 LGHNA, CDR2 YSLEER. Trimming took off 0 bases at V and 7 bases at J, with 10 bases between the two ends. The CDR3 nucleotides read TGCGCCAGCAGCCAAGACAGGGCAGGGAATTCACCCCTCCACTTT. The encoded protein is CASSQDRAGNSPLHF.

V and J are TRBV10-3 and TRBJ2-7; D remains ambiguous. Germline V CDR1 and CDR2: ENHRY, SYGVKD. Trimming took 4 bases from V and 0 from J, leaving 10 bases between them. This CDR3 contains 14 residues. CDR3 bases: TGTGCCATCAGTGGCCAGCCTAGCTCCTACGAGCAGTACGTC. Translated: CAISGQPSSYEQYV.

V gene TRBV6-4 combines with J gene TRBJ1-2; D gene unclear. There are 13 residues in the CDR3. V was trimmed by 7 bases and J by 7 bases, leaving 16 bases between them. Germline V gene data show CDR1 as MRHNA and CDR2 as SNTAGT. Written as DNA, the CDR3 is TGTGCCAGCATTGAAGCAAACGACTTTGGCTACACCTTC. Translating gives CASIEANDFGYTF.

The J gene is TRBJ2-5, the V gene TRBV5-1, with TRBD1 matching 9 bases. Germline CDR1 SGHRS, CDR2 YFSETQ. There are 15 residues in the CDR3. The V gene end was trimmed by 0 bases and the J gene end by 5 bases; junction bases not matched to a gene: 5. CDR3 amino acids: CASSLGGTGYETQYF. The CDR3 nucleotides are TGCGCCAGCAGCTTGGGTGGGACAGGGTATGAGACCCAGTACTTC.

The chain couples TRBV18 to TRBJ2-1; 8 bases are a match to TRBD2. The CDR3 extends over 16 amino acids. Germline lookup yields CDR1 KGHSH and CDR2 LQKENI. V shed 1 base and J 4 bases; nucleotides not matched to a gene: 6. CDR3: CASSPLISGGYNEQFF. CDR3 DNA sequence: TGTGCCAGCTCACCACTAATAAGCGGGGGTTACAATGAGCAGTTCTTC.

This CDR3 reads CASSLTGGEQYV. CDR3 sequence (DNA): TGTGCCAGCAGCCTGACAGGGGGCGAGCAGTACGTC. The V call is TRBV11-2, the J call TRBJ2-7; 9 bases match TRBD1. V lost 5 bases and J lost 6; bases outside the gene matches: 2. The germline V gene encodes CDR1 SGHAT and CDR2 FQNNGV. The CDR3 consists of 12 residues.

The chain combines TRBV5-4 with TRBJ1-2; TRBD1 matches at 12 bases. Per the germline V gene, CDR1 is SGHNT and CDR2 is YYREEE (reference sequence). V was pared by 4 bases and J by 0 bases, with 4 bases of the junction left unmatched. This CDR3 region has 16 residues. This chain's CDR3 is CASSAGQGASNYGYTF. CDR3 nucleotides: TGTGCCAGCAGCGCGGGACAGGGGGCATCTAACTATGGCTACACCTTC.

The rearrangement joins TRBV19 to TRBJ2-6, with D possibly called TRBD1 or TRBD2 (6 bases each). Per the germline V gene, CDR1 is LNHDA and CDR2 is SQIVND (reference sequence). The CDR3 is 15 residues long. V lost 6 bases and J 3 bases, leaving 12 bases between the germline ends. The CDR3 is CASSPGAGGANVLTF. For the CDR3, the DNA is TGTGCCAGTAGCCCGGGGGCGGGTGGGGCCAACGTCCTGACTTTC.

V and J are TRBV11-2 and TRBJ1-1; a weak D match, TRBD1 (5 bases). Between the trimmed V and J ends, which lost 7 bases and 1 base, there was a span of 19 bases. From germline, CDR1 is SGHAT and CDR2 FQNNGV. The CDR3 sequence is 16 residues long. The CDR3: CASTPEGWGTNTEAFF. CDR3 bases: TGTGCCAGCACCCCCGAGGGATGGGGCACGAACACTGAAGCTTTCTTT. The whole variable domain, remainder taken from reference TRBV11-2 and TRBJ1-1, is EAGVAQSPRYKIIEKRQSVAFWCNPISGHATLYWYQQILGQGPKLLIQFQNNGVVDDSQLPKDRFSAERLKGVDSTLKIQPAKLEDSAVYLCASTPEGWGTNTEAFFGQGTRLTVV.

This CDR3 reads CASSLRTGGNYGYTF. CDR3 coding DNA: TGTGCCAGCAGCTTACGGACAGGGGGAAACTATGGCTACACCTTC. The chain uses TRBV7-9 and TRBJ1-2; 10 bases line up with TRBD1. This CDR3 has 15 amino acids. V dropped 2 bases and J dropped 2; count of bases not matched to a gene: 2. Germline CDR1 and CDR2: SEHNR and FQNEAQ (reference sequence).

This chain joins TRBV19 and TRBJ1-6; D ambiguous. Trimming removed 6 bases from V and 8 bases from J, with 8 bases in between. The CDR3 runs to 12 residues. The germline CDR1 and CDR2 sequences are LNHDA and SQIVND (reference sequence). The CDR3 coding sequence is TGTGCCAGTAGCGCGGAACATTCACCCCTCCACTTT. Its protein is CASSAEHSPLHF.

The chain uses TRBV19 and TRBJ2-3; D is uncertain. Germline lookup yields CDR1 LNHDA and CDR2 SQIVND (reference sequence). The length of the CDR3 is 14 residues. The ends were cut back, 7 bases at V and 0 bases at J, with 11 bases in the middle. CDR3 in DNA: TGTGCCAGTACCTCGGACGGTAGCACAGATACGCAGTATTTT. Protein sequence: CASTSDGSTDTQYF.

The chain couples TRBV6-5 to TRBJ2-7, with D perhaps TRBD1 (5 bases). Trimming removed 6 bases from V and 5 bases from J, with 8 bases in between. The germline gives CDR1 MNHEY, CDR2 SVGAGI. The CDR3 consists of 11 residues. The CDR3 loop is CASRYRNEQYF. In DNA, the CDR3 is TGTGCCAGCAGGTACAGGAACGAGCAGTACTTC.

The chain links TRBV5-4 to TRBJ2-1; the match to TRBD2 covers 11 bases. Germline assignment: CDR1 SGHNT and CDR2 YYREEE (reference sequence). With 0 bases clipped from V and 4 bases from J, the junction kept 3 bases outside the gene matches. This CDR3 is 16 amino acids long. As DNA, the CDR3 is TGTGCCAGCAGCTTGGAAACTAGCGGGAGTTACAATGAGCAGTTCTTC. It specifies CASSLETSGSYNEQFF.

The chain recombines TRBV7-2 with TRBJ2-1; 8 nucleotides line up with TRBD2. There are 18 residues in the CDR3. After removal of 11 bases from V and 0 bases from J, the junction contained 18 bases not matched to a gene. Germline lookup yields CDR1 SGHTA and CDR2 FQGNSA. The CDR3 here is CAPITDRSGRDSYNEQFF. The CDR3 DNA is TGTGCCCCAATCACAGACCGGTCCGGGAGGGACTCCTACAATGAGCAGTTCTTC.

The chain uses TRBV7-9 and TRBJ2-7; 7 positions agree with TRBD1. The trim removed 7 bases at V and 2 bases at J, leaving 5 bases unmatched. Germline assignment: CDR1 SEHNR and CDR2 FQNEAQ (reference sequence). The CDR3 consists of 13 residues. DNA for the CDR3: TGTGCCAGCACCCTGGGACAGACCTACGAGCAGTACTTC. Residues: CASTLGQTYEQYF.

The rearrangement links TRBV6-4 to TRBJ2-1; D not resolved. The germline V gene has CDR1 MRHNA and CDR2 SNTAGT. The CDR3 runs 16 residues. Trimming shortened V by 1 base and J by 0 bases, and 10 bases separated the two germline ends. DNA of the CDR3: TGTGCCAGCAGTGACTTTGGGGTGAGCTCCTACAATGAGCAGTTCTTC. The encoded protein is CASSDFGVSSYNEQFF.